These T cell receptor beta chains were read from a single sample in a study of cytomegalovirus exposure and HLA in healthy donors. The assay was immunoSEQ multiplex PCR, and TCRdb's table has in-frame clones only and misses some. The sample is made up of about 170,000 clones, and the top ten hold about 0.79% of it. The sample was PBMCs. Every receptor here comes from a woman younger than 35 in good health and CMV-seropositive. Each CDR3 is given with its conserved first and last residue. Each record gives: V gene, J gene, D gene, CDR3 DNA, CDR3 protein. D genes are given only for firm matches.

TRBV29-1	TRBJ2-3	TRBD1	TGCAGCGTTGAAGATCGGTTTAGGGGACAGGGGGATACGCAGTATTTT	CSVEDRFRGQGDTQYF
TRBV19	TRBJ1-3	NA	TGTGCCAGTAGCGCGCTAGGGGACATAGCAGGAAACACCATATATTTT	CASSALGDIAGNTIYF
TRBV6-1	TRBJ1-5	NA	TGTGCCAGCAGTGGGGGGGTCAGGCACAATCAGCCCCAGCATTTT	CASSGGVRHNQPQHF
TRBV19	TRBJ1-2	NA	TGTGCCAGTAGTAGTGTGCTAGGTGGCTACACCTTC	CASSSVLGGYTF
TRBV25-1	TRBJ1-1	NA	TGTGCCAGCAGAGAGGGACATCGGAACACTGAAGCTTTCTTT	CASREGHRNTEAFF
TRBV9	TRBJ2-7	NA	TGTGCCAGCAGCGTAAGAGCGGGTGTCTCCTACGAGCAGTACTTC	CASSVRAGVSYEQYF
TRBV15	TRBJ2-1	TRBD2	TGTGCCACCAGCAAGGCTAGCGGGGGGCCTTACAATGAGCAGTTCTTC	CATSKASGGPYNEQFF
TRBV5-5	TRBJ2-1	TRBD1	TGTGCCAGCACCCGGGGACAGGCCGTCAATGAGCAGTTCTTC	CASTRGQAVNEQFF
TRBV29-1	TRBJ2-1	NA	TGCAGCGTCGAAACGCAATCTACCTACAATGAGCAGTTCTTC	CSVETQSTYNEQFF
TRBV14	TRBJ1-2	NA	TGTGCCAGCAGCCAAGGGGGCAGCTATGGCTACACCTTC	CASSQGGSYGYTF
TRBV5-1	TRBJ2-7	NA	TGCGCCAGCAGCTTGGCCGGCTCCTACGAGCAGTACTTC	CASSLAGSYEQYF
TRBV10-3	TRBJ1-2	TRBD1	TGTGCCATCAGTGTCCCCAGGGGGCGCAGTGGCTACACCTTC	CAISVPRGRSGYTF
TRBV6-6	TRBJ2-2	NA	TGTGCCAGCAGTTACTTCAGGCCCACCGGGGAGCTGTTTTTT	CASSYFRPTGELFF
TRBV7-9	TRBJ1-1	NA	TGTGCCAGCAGCTTAGGTCCCGGGGAATTTGAAGCTTTCTTT	CASSLGPGEFEAFF
TRBV6-6	TRBJ2-2	TRBD1	TGTGCCGGGACAGGGTATGAGGACGGGGAGCTGTTTTTT	CAGTGYEDGELFF
TRBV5-1	TRBJ2-7	TRBD2	TGCGCCAGCAGCTTGGTGCCTAGCGGGGGATCCTACGAGCAGTACTTC	CASSLVPSGGSYEQYF
TRBV6-5	TRBJ2-7	TRBD1	TGTGCCAGCAGCAGGGGGACAGGGGGTTACTACGAGCAGTACTTC	CASSRGTGGYYEQYF
TRBV11-3	TRBJ2-7	TRBD1	TGTGCCAGCAGCTACTCGGGACAGCCGTACGAGCAGTACTTC	CASSYSGQPYEQYF
TRBV6-5	TRBJ2-5	NA	TGTGCCAGCAGTTACCGACAGTTTGTGACCCAGTACTTC	CASSYRQFVTQYF
TRBV13	TRBJ2-7	TRBD1	TGTGCCAGCAGCCCGACCGGGACAGGGGCCCGTGGGGACTACGAGCAGTACTTC	CASSPTGTGARGDYEQYF
TRBV11-2	TRBJ2-5	NA	TGTGCCAGCAGCTTAGGGCACCGAGAGACCCAGTACTTC	CASSLGHRETQYF
TRBV11-2	TRBJ2-1	TRBD2	TGTGCCAGCAGCTTAGATCCGGGGCTCGCCCTCGGGACTAGGGGGAATGAGCAGTTCTTC	CASSLDPGLALGTRGNEQFF
TRBV29-1	TRBJ2-7	NA	TGCAGCGTCCAGTGGTCCTACGAGCAGTACTTC	CSVQWSYEQYF
TRBV6-5	TRBJ1-2	NA	TGTGCCAGCAGTTACTCGAGCAACAACTATGGCTACACCTTC	CASSYSSNNYGYTF
TRBV7-9	TRBJ2-7	NA	TGTGCCAGCAGCCTAAAGATATACGAGCAGTACTTC	CASSLKIYEQYF
TRBV20-1	TRBJ2-1	NA	TGCAGTGCAAGGGAGTACAATGAGCAGTTCTTC	CSAREYNEQFF
TRBV6-4	TRBJ2-2	TRBD1	TGTGCCAGCAGTGACGAGGGGGCGGACACCGGGGAGCTGTTTTTT	CASSDEGADTGELFF
TRBV2	TRBJ1-5	NA	TGTGCCAGCAGCGAATCCAACAATCAGCCCCAGCATTTT	CASSESNNQPQHF
TRBV27	TRBJ1-1	TRBD1	TGTGCCAGCAGTTTGGACAGGGGCACTGAAGCTTTCTTT	CASSLDRGTEAFF
TRBV7-6	TRBJ1-3	NA	TGTGCCAGCAGCTTCAGCTCCGTGAAGGGGGACTCTGGAAACACCATATATTTT	CASSFSSVKGDSGNTIYF
TRBV5-1	TRBJ2-7	NA	TGCGCCAGCAGCTTGTCGGGGATCTCCTACGAGCAGTACTTC	CASSLSGISYEQYF
TRBV2	TRBJ2-5	TRBD2	TGTGCCAGCACCGTTGGGACTAAGACACAAGAGACCCAGTACTTC	CASTVGTKTQETQYF